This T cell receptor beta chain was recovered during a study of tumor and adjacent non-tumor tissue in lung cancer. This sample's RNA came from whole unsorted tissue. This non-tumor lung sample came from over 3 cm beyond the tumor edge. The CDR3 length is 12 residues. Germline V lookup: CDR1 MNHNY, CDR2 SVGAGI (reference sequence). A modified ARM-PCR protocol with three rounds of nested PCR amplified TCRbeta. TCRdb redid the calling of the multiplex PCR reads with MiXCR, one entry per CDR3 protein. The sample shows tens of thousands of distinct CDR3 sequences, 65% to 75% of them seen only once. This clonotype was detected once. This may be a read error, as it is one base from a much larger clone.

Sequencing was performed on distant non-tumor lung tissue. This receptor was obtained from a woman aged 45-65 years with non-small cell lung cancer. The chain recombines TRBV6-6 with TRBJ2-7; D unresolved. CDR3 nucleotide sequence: TGTGCCAGCAGTTACCCAAGTGCCCCCTCGCACTTC. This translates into CASSYPSAPSHF.